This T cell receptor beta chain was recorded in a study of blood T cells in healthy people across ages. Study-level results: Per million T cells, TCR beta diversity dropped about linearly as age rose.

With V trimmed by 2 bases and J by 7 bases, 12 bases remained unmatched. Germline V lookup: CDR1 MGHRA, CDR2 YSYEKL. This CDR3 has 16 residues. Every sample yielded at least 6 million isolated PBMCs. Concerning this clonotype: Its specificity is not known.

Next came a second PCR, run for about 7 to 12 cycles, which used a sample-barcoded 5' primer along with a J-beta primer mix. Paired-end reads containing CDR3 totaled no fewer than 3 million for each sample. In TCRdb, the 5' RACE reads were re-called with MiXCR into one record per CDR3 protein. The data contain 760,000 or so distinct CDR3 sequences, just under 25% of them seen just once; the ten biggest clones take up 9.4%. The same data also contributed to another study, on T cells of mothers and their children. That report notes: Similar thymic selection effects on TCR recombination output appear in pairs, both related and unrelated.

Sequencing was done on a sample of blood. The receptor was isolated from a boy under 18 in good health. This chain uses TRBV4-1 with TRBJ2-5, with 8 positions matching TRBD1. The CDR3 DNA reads TGCGCCAGCAGCCAACCCAGCCCTACAGGGGGTGGGACCCAGTACTTC. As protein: CASSQPSPTGGGTQYF.